The 27 T cell receptor beta chains below were found in one sample sequenced in a study of cytomegalovirus exposure and HLA in healthy donors. Repertoires were generated with immunoSEQ multiplex PCR, while TCRdb's copy carries only in-frame clones and drops some. The table records some 320,000 clones, around 90% of them present only once. The source material was PBMCs. These receptors came from a woman aged 25 to 39 in good health and CMV-seropositive.

The chain recombines TRBV5-1 with TRBJ2-3; tentatively, D is TRBD2 (5 bases). Trimming took 0 bases from V and 4 from J, leaving 12 bases between them. Germline V CDR1 and CDR2: SGHRS, YFSETQ. The CDR3 has 15 amino acids. The CDR3 DNA is TGCGCCAGCAGCTTGGCCTCACTAGGGTCAGATACGCAGTATTTT. It encodes CASSLASLGSDTQYF.

The chain has TRBV2 and TRBJ2-1; D tentatively reads TRBD1 or TRBD2 (5 bases each). Trimming removed 2 bases from V and 7 bases from J, with 18 bases in between. The CDR3 runs 16 residues. The germline V gene encodes CDR1 SNHLY and CDR2 FYNNEI. CDR3 DNA: TGTGCCAGCAGTGAACAGGGAATAGAAGGCGGGAATGAGCAGTTCTTC. Amino acids: CASSEQGIEGGNEQFF.

This clone was recorded once. This chain uses TRBV6-5 with TRBJ1-2; TRBD1 might be the D (5 bases). The germline V gene has CDR1 MNHEY and CDR2 SVGAGI. The CDR3 is 16 residues long. V was trimmed by 0 bases and J by 2 bases, leaving 13 bases between them. The DNA for the CDR3 is TGTGCCAGCAGTTACTCTATCCAGGGTGTCAACTATGGCTACACCTTC. It encodes CASSYSIQGVNYGYTF.

This clone has only one observation. J is TRBJ2-5 and V is TRBV5-1; maybe TRBD1 (6 bases). The CDR3 is made up of 14 amino acids. CDR1 is SGHRS and CDR2 is YFSETQ in the germline V gene. V was trimmed by 3 bases and J by 4 bases, leaving 13 bases between them. The CDR3 loop reads CASSYAAGAETQYF. The CDR3 DNA reads TGCGCCAGCAGCTACGCCGCAGGGGCAGAGACCCAGTACTTC.

The chain uses TRBV5-4 and TRBJ1-3, with TRBD1 as a possible D gene (5 bases). The length of the CDR3 is 14 residues. Per germline, CDR1 SGHNT and CDR2 YYREEE (reference sequence). Trimming left V 3 bases short and J 4 bases short, with 11 bases between. This CDR3 reads CASSYRDRGNTIYF. The CDR3, as DNA: TGTGCCAGCAGCTACCGGGACCGAGGAAACACCATATATTTT. Variable domain in full (rest from reference TRBV5-4 and TRBJ1-3): ETGVTQSPTHLIKTRGQQVTLRCSSQSGHNTVSWYQQALGQGPQFIFQYYREEENGRGNFPPRFSGLQFPNYSSELNVNALELDDSALYLCASSYRDRGNTIYFGEGSWLTVV.

The rearrangement links TRBV4-3 to TRBJ1-1; 10 nucleotides agree with TRBD1. Germline assignment: CDR1 LGHNA and CDR2 YSLEER. V lost 1 base to trimming and J lost 1 base; unmatched junction nucleotides: 6. This CDR3 region has 17 residues. CDR3 loop: CASSQVDRGRQNTEAFF. The CDR3 coding sequence is TGCGCCAGCAGCCAAGTTGACAGGGGGCGTCAGAACACTGAAGCTTTCTTT.

In this sample, this clone turned up once. The chain uses TRBV28 and TRBJ1-4; 7 nucleotides match TRBD1. Trimming cost V 8 bases and J 1 base; bases outside gene matches: 7. Germline-derived CDR1 and CDR2 are MDHEN and SYDVKM. The CDR3 is 15 amino acids. The CDR3: CASLQGSVTNEKLFF. In DNA, the CDR3 is TGTGCCAGCTTACAGGGGTCGGTAACTAATGAAAAACTGTTTTTT. The complete variable domain, with remaining parts taken from reference TRBV28 and TRBJ1-4, reads DVKVTQSSRYLVKRTGEKVFLECVQDMDHENMFWYRQDPGLGLRLIYFSYDVKMKEKGDIPEGYSVSREKKERFSLILESASTNQTSMYLCASLQGSVTNEKLFFGSGTQLSVL.

Only one count was recorded for this clone. Other DNA sequences in this specimen translate into the identical CDR3. This chain joins TRBV28 and TRBJ2-7, with D unresolved. The ends were cut back, 2 bases at V and 4 bases at J, with 3 bases in the middle. CDR3 length equals 11 residues. Germline assignment: CDR1 MDHEN and CDR2 SYDVKM. DNA for the CDR3: TGTGCCAGCAGTTTACGGTACGAGCAGTACTTC. This gives the protein CASSLRYEQYF.

The rearrangement uses TRBV4-1 and TRBJ2-4, with D possibly TRBD2 on 5 matching bases. The CDR3 runs 14 residues. Germline V gives CDR1 MGHRA, CDR2 YSYEKL. V lost 7 bases, J lost 1 base, and 11 bases lay in between. CDR3 sequence: CASTGPGAKNIQYF. CDR3 coding DNA: TGCGCCAGCACGGGCCCGGGGGCCAAAAACATTCAGTACTTC.

The V call is TRBV5-1, the J call TRBJ2-7, with unresolved D. The CDR3 is 14 residues long. Germline CDR1 is SGHRS and CDR2 is YFSETQ. Trimming removed 4 bases at V and 0 bases at J, with 11 bases between. CDR3 region: CASSPGFSSYEQYF. The CDR3 DNA is TGCGCCAGCAGCCCGGGCTTTAGCTCCTACGAGCAGTACTTC. Together with reference TRBV5-1 and TRBJ2-7, the CDR3 gives the full variable domain: KAGVTQTPRYLIKTRGQQVTLSCSPISGHRSVSWYQQTPGQGLQFLFEYFSETQRNKGNFPGRFSGRQFSNSRSEMNVSTLELGDSALYLCASSPGFSSYEQYFGPGTRLTVT.

This clone occurred a few times. This chain joins TRBV6-6 and TRBJ2-1; 16 bases map to TRBD2. The CDR3 extends over 16 amino acids. Germline CDR1 reads MNHNY; CDR2 reads SVGAGI (reference sequence). The junction had 7 bases not matched to a gene; V was cut back by 6 bases and J by 8 bases. CDR3 in amino acids: CASSAIGTSGRDEQFF. DNA of the CDR3: TGTGCCAGCAGCGCCATTGGGACTAGCGGGAGGGATGAGCAGTTCTTC.

The genes are TRBV6-1 and TRBJ2-7, with D possibly TRBD1 on 6 matching bases. With 0 bases removed from V and 1 base from J, the gap between germline ends came to 13 bases. Germline values: CDR1 MNHNS, CDR2 SASEGT. This CDR3 comprises 16 residues. In DNA form, the CDR3 reads TGTGCCAGCAGTGAAGCGCTTCGAGGGGGTTCCTACGAGCAGTACTTC. This gives the protein CASSEALRGGSYEQYF.

The chain carries TRBV7-7 and TRBJ2-5; no clear D. CDR1 is SSHAT and CDR2 is FNYEAQ in the germline V gene (reference sequence). The V gene lost 2 bases and the J gene lost 2 bases, with 3 bases spanning the gap. This CDR3 contains 12 residues. The CDR3 sequence: CASSLNQETQYF. CDR3 nucleotide sequence: TGTGCCAGCAGCTTAAATCAAGAGACCCAGTACTTC.

The genes are TRBV30 and TRBJ1-5, with D maybe TRBD1 (5 bases). The CDR3 loop spans 15 amino acids. Germline V CDR1 and CDR2: GTSNPN, SVGIG (reference sequence). V was cut by 5 bases and J by 0 bases, with 14 bases left in between. In nucleotides, the CDR3 is TGTGCCTGGGGCCGGGACGGAGATAGCAATCAGCCCCAGCATTTT. This translates into CAWGRDGDSNQPQHF.

The CDR3 DNA reads TGTGCCAGCAGCTCTCTTGGTCAGCCCCAGCATTTT. It encodes CASSSLGQPQHF. This chain connects TRBV13 to TRBJ1-5; D remains ambiguous. The V gene lost 4 bases and the J gene lost 6 bases, with 7 bases spanning the gap. This CDR3 contains 12 residues. CDR1 and CDR2 from the germline V gene are PRHDT and FYEKMQ (reference sequence).

This rearrangement joins TRBV21-1 to TRBJ1-2. TRBV21-1 is described as a pseudogene. This CDR3 spans 12 amino acids. The CDR3 sequence is CASPVSPYGYTF. CDR3 DNA: TGTGCCAGCCCCGTCTCGCCATATGGCTACACCTTC.

V usage is TRBV9 and J usage is TRBJ2-3, with D possibly matching TRBD2 (6 bases). Germline V lookup: CDR1 SGDLS, CDR2 YYNGEE. V was shortened by 2 bases and J by 5 bases, with 9 bases between the two germline ends. The CDR3 extends over 13 amino acids. CDR3 sequence: CASSVGTGDTQYF. The CDR3 DNA follows: TGTGCCAGCAGCGTGGGGACTGGAGATACGCAGTATTTT.

This clone has a single count. The gene calls are TRBV28 and TRBJ2-7; weak D call: TRBD2 (6 bases). V lost 5 bases to trimming and J lost 11 bases, with 13 bases between them. Germline loops: CDR1 MDHEN, CDR2 SYDVKM. The CDR3 covers 11 residues. This CDR3 reads CASSLGVAEYF. The CDR3 bases are TGTGCCAGCAGTCTCGGGGTAGCGGAGTACTTC.

The CDR3 spells CASSDSGGNTIYF. The CDR3 DNA reads TGTGCCAGCAGCGATTCTGGAGGAAACACCATATATTTT. The V call is TRBV9, the J call TRBJ1-3; D remains unclear. The length of the CDR3 is 13 residues. Trimming took 3 bases from V and 4 from J, leaving 8 bases between them. Looked up from germline, CDR1 is SGDLS and CDR2 is YYNGEE. Complete variable domain (other parts from reference TRBV9 and TRBJ1-3): DSGVTQTPKHLITATGQRVTLRCSPRSGDLSVYWYQQSLDQGLQFLIQYYNGEERAKGNILERFSAQQFPDLHSELNLSSLELGDSALYFCASSDSGGNTIYFGEGSWLTVV.

CDR3 sequence: CASSQGPSGVSYEQYF. The CDR3 DNA sequence: TGCGCCAGCAGCCAAGGCCCTAGCGGGGTTTCCTACGAGCAGTACTTC. The chain combines TRBV4-1 with TRBJ2-7, with 9 bases identical to TRBD2. The germline V gene encodes CDR1 MGHRA and CDR2 YSYEKL. V lost 1 base to trimming and J lost 1 base; unmatched junction nucleotides: 5. There are 16 residues in the CDR3.

The chain combines TRBV29-1 with TRBJ2-3; 11 bases align to TRBD2. The CDR3 sequence is 17 residues long. V lost 5 bases and J lost 1; bases outside the gene matches: 11. Germline values: CDR1 SQVTM, CDR2 ANQGSEA. In nucleotides, the CDR3 is TGCAGCGTTATAGCTAGACTAGCGGGGACTGGCACAGATACGCAGTATTTT. It translates to CSVIARLAGTGTDTQYF.

This clone was found once. The chain is built from TRBV9 and TRBJ2-1; D not certain. CDR3 length equals 11 residues. Germline V gene data show CDR1 as SGDLS and CDR2 as YYNGEE. V was shortened by 1 base and J by 8 bases, with 4 bases between the two germline ends. CDR3 sequence reads: CASSVRDEQFF. In DNA form, the CDR3 reads TGTGCCAGCAGCGTAAGGGATGAGCAGTTCTTC. Using reference TRBV9 and TRBJ2-1 for the parts outside the CDR3, the full variable domain is DSGVTQTPKHLITATGQRVTLRCSPRSGDLSVYWYQQSLDQGLQFLIQYYNGEERAKGNILERFSAQQFPDLHSELNLSSLELGDSALYFCASSVRDEQFFGPGTRLTVL.

This clone was seen a few times. The chain carries TRBV30 and TRBJ2-2, with D possibly called TRBD1 or TRBD2 (5 bases each). The CDR3 extends over 13 amino acids. The germline V gene encodes CDR1 GTSNPN and CDR2 SVGIG (reference sequence). V was shortened by 8 bases and J by 6 bases, with 16 bases between the two germline ends. The CDR3 region has the DNA TGTGCCCGTCGGGACCCCTTTTCCGGGGAGCTGTTTTTT. This codes for CARRDPFSGELFF.

This clone came up once. CDR3 bases: TGTGCCAGCAGCACAGGAACTAGCGGGTTCACAGATACGCAGTATTTT. Translating it yields CASSTGTSGFTDTQYF. V usage is TRBV28 and J usage is TRBJ2-3, with 9 positions matching TRBD2. The CDR3 extends over 16 amino acids. Germline loops: CDR1 MDHEN, CDR2 SYDVKM. J was trimmed by 2 bases and V by 6 bases; bases with no gene match: 9.

The chain carries TRBV27 and TRBJ2-1, with TRBD1 matching over 10 bases. J was trimmed by 1 base and V by 5 bases; bases with no gene match: 2. This CDR3 region has 15 residues. CDR1 and CDR2 (germline): MNHEY, SMNVEV (reference sequence). The CDR3 loop reads CASSRTGGSYNEQFF. In DNA form, the CDR3 reads TGTGCCAGCAGTCGGACAGGGGGTTCCTACAATGAGCAGTTCTTC.

This chain links TRBV9 with TRBJ2-2; tentatively, D is TRBD1 (6 bases). CDR1 is SGDLS and CDR2 is YYNGEE in the germline V gene. Between the trimmed V and J ends, which lost 0 bases and 4 bases, there was a span of 10 bases. The CDR3 is made up of 15 amino acids. The CDR3 protein is CASSVGNRATGELFF. The CDR3 bases are TGTGCCAGCAGCGTAGGCAACAGGGCCACCGGGGAGCTGTTTTTT.

A few counts support this clone. The chain links TRBV30 to TRBJ2-1; D ambiguous. The CDR3 runs 11 residues. The V gene's germline CDR1 is GTSNPN and CDR2 SVGIG (reference sequence). Trimming pared 8 bases from V and 5 bases from J, leaving 10 bases between. Written as DNA, the CDR3 is TGTGCCGGGGAAAGAAACAATGAGCAGTTCTTC. Residues: CAGERNNEQFF.